This is a list of T cell receptor beta chains from one sample in a study of T cells in Graves' hyperthyroidism and ophthalmopathy. TCRdb re-analysed the multiplex PCR reads in MiXCR, keeping a single row per CDR3 protein. The repertoire has approximately 400,000 distinct CDR3 sequences, 19% of them found once; the top ten carry roughly 3.5%. Source material: blood. The receptors originated from a young woman with Graves' hyperthyroidism. Both conserved end residues are part of each CDR3. D genes are given only for firm matches. Rows give clone size only sometimes, using once, few, many, or a class for an expanded clone.

v_call	cdr3_length	j_call	d_call	clone_size	cdr3_aa	cdr3_nt
TRBV5-1	18	TRBJ2-7	.	many	CASSFGGAWRYGTYEQYF	TGCGCCAGCAGCTTCGGTGGAGCGTGGCGTTACGGGACCTACGAGCAGTACTTC
TRBV19	16	TRBJ2-7	TRBD1	many	CASSPKAGQGCYEQYF	TGTGCCAGTAGTCCCAAGGCGGGACAGGGATGCTACGAGCAGTACTTC
TRBV15	13	TRBJ1-5	.	many	CASRADRDQPQHF	TGTGCCTCCCGGGCCGACCGCGATCAGCCCCAGCATTTT
TRBV28	16	TRBJ1-5	.	many	CASSFEEVYSNQPQHF	TGTGCCAGCAGTTTCGAGGAGGTCTATAGCAATCAGCCCCAGCATTTT
TRBV10-3	14	TRBJ2-2	TRBD1	many	CAVRDRMNTGELFF	TGTGCCGTTAGGGACAGGATGAACACCGGGGAGCTGTTTTTT
TRBV6-1	13	TRBJ2-7	.	many	CASIGDSVREQYF	TGTGCCAGCATTGGAGACAGCGTGCGGGAGCAGTACTTC
TRBV12-3/TRBV12-4	12	TRBJ2-7	.	.	CASSLVRYEQYF	TGTGCCAGCAGTTTGGTCCGCTACGAGCAGTACTTC
TRBV3-1	13	TRBJ2-7	.	few	CASSRDLRYEQYF	TGTGCCAGCAGTCGGGACCTCAGGTACGAGCAGTACTTC
TRBV2	14	TRBJ2-4	.	few	CASKAFKGKNIKYF	TGTGCCAGCAAAGCCTTCAAGGGCAAAAACATTAAGTACTTC
TRBV6-2/TRBV6-3	12	TRBJ1-1	.	few	CASSSTGTEAFF	TGTGCCAGCAGTTCGACGGGAACTGAAGCTTTCTTT
TRBV5-1	12	TRBJ1-1	.	.	CASSLVGSPAFF	TGCGCCAGCAGCTTGGTCGGGAGTCCGGCTTTCTTT
TRBV6-5	16	TRBJ2-5	.	many	CASSYVRPLGGETQYF	TGTGCCAGCAGTTACGTTCGACCCCTCGGAGGAGAGACCCAGTACTTC
TRBV2	16	TRBJ2-2	TRBD2	many	CASMELSGDRTGELFF	TGTGCCAGCATGGAGCTAAGCGGGGATAGAACCGGGGAGCTGTTTTTT
TRBV4-2	17	TRBJ2-2	.	.	CASSHYVGYLNTGELFF	TGTGCCAGCAGCCATTATGTAGGCTACCTAAACACCGGGGAGCTGTTTTTT
TRBV12-3/TRBV12-4	15	TRBJ2-5	.	many	CASSFRAGPQETQYF	TGTGCCAGCAGTTTTAGAGCGGGCCCCCAAGAGACCCAGTACTTC
TRBV6-1	12	TRBJ1-3	.	many	CASSENLGTIYF	TGTGCCAGCAGTGAGAACTTGGGTACCATATATTTT
TRBV12-3/TRBV12-4	15	TRBJ2-2	.	many	CASTSGRGNTGELFF	TGTGCCAGCACCTCTGGTAGGGGGAACACCGGGGAGCTGTTTTTT
TRBV15	12	TRBJ2-5	.	once	CATSSGFRTQYF	TGTGCCACCAGCAGTGGGTTTAGGACCCAGTACTTC
TRBV9	14	TRBJ1-1	.	many	CASSVDTMNTEAFF	TGTGCCAGCAGCGTCGACACTATGAACACTGAAGCTTTCTTT
TRBV15	17	TRBJ2-2	TRBD1	.	CATSRSPGQGDTGELFF	TGTGCCACCAGCAGATCGCCCGGACAGGGGGATACCGGGGAGCTGTTTTTT
TRBV6-1	12	TRBJ1-5	TRBD1	.	CASLQGNQPQHF	TGTGCCAGCCTACAGGGGAATCAGCCCCAGCATTTT
TRBV9	14	TRBJ1-5	.	.	CASSPDGGSQPQHF	TGTGCCAGCAGCCCGGACGGAGGGAGTCAGCCCCAGCATTTT
TRBV2	13	TRBJ2-5	TRBD2	many	CASGQRGWETQYF	TGTGCCAGCGGCCAGCGGGGGTGGGAGACCCAGTACTTC
TRBV4-1	13	TRBJ1-1	.	many	CASSPGRRPSRFF	TGCGCCAGCAGCCCTGGACGCCGCCCGTCGAGGTTCTTT
TRBV11-2	11	TRBJ2-7	.	once	CASSFGGGQYF	TGTGCCAGCAGCTTTGGAGGTGGGCAGTACTTC
TRBV7-3	18	TRBJ1-6	.	few	CASSLAVALRSYNSPLHF	TGTGCCAGCAGCTTAGCCGTGGCCCTTCGGTCCTATAATTCACCCCTCCACTTT
TRBV6-5	13	TRBJ1-2	.	many	CASSLGRKYGYTF	TGTGCCAGCAGCCTCGGGCGAAAATATGGCTACACCTTC
TRBV7-9	15	TRBJ2-5	.	many	CASSPTSGRGETQYF	TGTGCCAGCAGCCCCACGTCCGGAAGGGGAGAGACCCAGTACTTC
TRBV5-1	15	TRBJ1-1	.	.	CASSLNGPADTEAFF	TGCGCCAGCAGCTTGAACGGGCCTGCGGACACTGAAGCTTTCTTT
TRBV20-1	9	TRBJ1-2	.	many	CSVWDGYTF	TGCAGTGTTTGGGATGGCTACACCTTC
TRBV5-1	16	TRBJ1-3	.	.	CASSLAGLGYGNTIYF	TGCGCCAGCAGCTTGGCAGGGTTGGGATATGGAAACACCATATATTTT
TRBV6-5	14	TRBJ1-5	.	many	CASGSRVSNQPQHF	TGTGCCAGCGGGAGCAGGGTCAGCAATCAGCCCCAGCATTTT
TRBV3-1	14	TRBJ1-6	.	.	CASSQGGIGSPLHF	TGTGCCAGCAGCCAAGGGGGGATAGGGTCACCCCTCCACTTT
TRBV5-1	13	TRBJ1-6	.	many	CASSPDGVGPLHF	TGCGCCAGCAGCCCGGACGGAGTCGGACCCCTCCACTTT
TRBV19	13	TRBJ1-1	.	many	CASSSSRGTEAFF	TGTGCCAGTAGTTCTTCACGGGGGACTGAAGCTTTCTTT
TRBV6-1	15	TRBJ2-5	TRBD2	.	CASGERGFRQETQYF	TGTGCCAGCGGGGAGCGGGGGTTTCGGCAAGAGACCCAGTACTTC
TRBV6-1	12	TRBJ2-5	TRBD1	many	CASGRQGETQYF	TGTGCCAGCGGACGACAGGGAGAGACCCAGTACTTC
TRBV9	17	TRBJ1-2	.	.	CASSVDPGTRGYYGYTF	TGTGCCAGCAGCGTAGACCCGGGGACACGAGGCTACTATGGCTACACCTTC
TRBV2	15	TRBJ1-2	TRBD1	many	CASSPRTGGSYGYTF	TGTGCCAGCAGTCCTCGGACAGGGGGATCCTATGGCTACACCTTC
TRBV25-1	15	TRBJ2-7	.	many	CASSDFLRTRYEQYF	TGTGCCAGCAGTGATTTTTTAAGGACCCGGTACGAGCAGTACTTC
TRBV4-1	14	TRBJ2-5	.	.	CASSQERQQETQYF	TGCGCCAGCAGCCAAGAACGTCAGCAAGAGACCCAGTACTTC
TRBV10-3	13	TRBJ2-7	.	many	CAITQDGRSEQYF	TGTGCCATCACCCAGGACGGCCGATCCGAGCAGTACTTC
TRBV20-1	15	TRBJ1-2	.	many	CSARDFLDSIYGYTF	TGCAGTGCTAGAGATTTCCTCGATTCGATCTATGGCTACACCTTC
TRBV14	15	TRBJ1-1	TRBD1	.	CASSHRQGGNTEAFF	TGTGCCAGCAGCCATCGACAGGGGGGGAACACTGAAGCTTTCTTT
TRBV5-1	13	TRBJ2-5	.	.	CASSVRDQETQYF	TGCGCCAGCAGCGTACGGGACCAAGAGACCCAGTACTTC
TRBV6-1	13	TRBJ1-5	.	many	CASTVDSYQPQHF	TGTGCCAGCACTGTGGACAGCTATCAGCCCCAGCATTTT
TRBV6-1	10	TRBJ1-1	.	many	CASSDWRAFF	TGTGCCAGCAGTGATTGGCGGGCTTTCTTT
TRBV3-1	14	TRBJ2-7	.	.	CASSPGSNSLEQYF	TGTGCCAGCAGCCCCGGGTCTAACTCCCTCGAGCAGTACTTC
TRBV28	15	TRBJ2-7	.	.	CASSATGSSRYEQYF	TGTGCCAGCAGTGCAACAGGGTCAAGTCGCTACGAGCAGTACTTC
TRBV6-1	14	TRBJ1-2	.	many	CASSDRPRNYGYTF	TGTGCCAGCAGTGACCGCCCAAGGAACTATGGCTACACCTTC
TRBV28	15	TRBJ2-3	TRBD1	many	CASSPWDRGQDTQYF	TGTGCCAGCAGTCCCTGGGACAGGGGGCAAGATACGCAGTATTTT
TRBV12-3/TRBV12-4	14	TRBJ1-1	.	.	CASSQDHRGTEAFF	TGTGCCAGCAGCCAGGACCACCGGGGCACTGAAGCTTTCTTT
TRBV12-3/TRBV12-4	13	TRBJ2-5	.	.	CASSWGWEETQYF	TGTGCCAGCAGTTGGGGTTGGGAAGAGACCCAGTACTTC